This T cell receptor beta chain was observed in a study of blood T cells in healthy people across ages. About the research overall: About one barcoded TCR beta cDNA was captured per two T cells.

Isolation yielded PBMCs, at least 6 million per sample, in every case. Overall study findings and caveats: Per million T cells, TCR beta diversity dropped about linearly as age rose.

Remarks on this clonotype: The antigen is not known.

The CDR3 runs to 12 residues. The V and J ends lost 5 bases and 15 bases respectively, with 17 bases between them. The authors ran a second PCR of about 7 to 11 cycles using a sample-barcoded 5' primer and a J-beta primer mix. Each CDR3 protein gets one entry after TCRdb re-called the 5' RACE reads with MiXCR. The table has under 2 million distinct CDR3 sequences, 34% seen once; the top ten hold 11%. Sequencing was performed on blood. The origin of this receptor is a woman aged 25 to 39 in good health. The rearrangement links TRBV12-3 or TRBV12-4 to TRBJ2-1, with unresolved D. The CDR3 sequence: CASSPTGPSGFF. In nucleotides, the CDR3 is TGTGCCAGCAGTCCGACCGGGCCTAGTGGGTTCTTC.